A selection of T cell receptor beta chains follows, all from one sample in a study of siplizumab effects on memory and regulatory T cells. Measured with immunoSEQ multiplex PCR; TCRdb has only the in-frame clones, and not every one. The sample lists 99,000 or so clones, 90% to 95% occurring once. Input material: CD4+ T cells sorted from blood. The source of these receptors is a human donor in good health. Both conserved end residues are part of each CDR3. The D gene is left open where the match is weak.

>.|TRBJ1-1|TRBV4-1
CASSQDLRRGSEAFF
TGCGCCAGCAGCCAAGATTTAAGGCGTGGTTCTGAAGCTTTCTTT
>.|TRBJ1-2|TRBV2
CATRFGISYGYTF
TGTGCCACCCGTTTTGGGATCAGCTATGGCTACACCTTC
>TRBD2|TRBJ2-3|TRBV12-5
CASGFSGNTDTQYF
TGTGCTAGTGGTTTTAGCGGGAACACAGATACGCAGTATTTT
>.|TRBJ1-2|TRBV6-5
CASSKLTVSGYTF
TGTGCCAGCAGTAAGCTGACAGTGTCTGGCTACACCTTC
>TRBD1|TRBJ1-5|TRBV2
CASRVMTGNQPQHF
TGTGCCAGCAGGGTGATGACAGGGAATCAGCCCCAGCATTTT
>.|TRBJ2-1|TRBV5-1
CASSIHRDRVERERYNEQFF
TGCGCCAGCAGCATCCACCGGGACAGGGTTGAGCGGGAGCGGTACAATGAGCAGTTCTTC
>TRBD1|TRBJ2-7|TRBV18
CASSPPIGQGAGEQYF
TGTGCCAGCTCACCACCGATTGGACAGGGGGCCGGCGAGCAGTACTTC
>.|TRBJ2-7|TRBV7-2
CASSRIYEQYF
TGTGCCAGCAGCCGGATCTACGAGCAGTACTTC
>TRBD2|TRBJ2-1|TRBV6-1
CASSDPRGTSGRKQFF
TGTGCCAGCAGTGACCCGAGAGGGACTAGCGGGAGAAAGCAGTTCTTC
>TRBD2|TRBJ2-1|TRBV5-4
CASRRGTSGYYNEQFF
TGTGCCAGCAGGAGGGGAACTAGCGGTTACTACAATGAGCAGTTCTTC
>.|TRBJ1-5|TRBV6-6
CASSSANQPQHF
TGTGCCAGCAGCTCCGCGAATCAGCCCCAGCATTTT
>TRBD1|TRBJ2-2|TRBV18
CASSRAGTGGTGELFF
TGTGCCAGCTCACGCGCAGGGACAGGGGGCACCGGGGAGCTGTTTTTT
>.|TRBJ1-5|TRBV30
CAWSVRGFVEQPQHF
TGTGCCTGGAGTGTACGAGGATTTGTCGAACAGCCCCAGCATTTT
>.|TRBJ2-1|TRBV5-4
CASSPGSHPAGEQFF
TGTGCCAGCAGCCCGGGGAGCCACCCAGCAGGTGAGCAGTTCTTC
>TRBD1|TRBJ2-1|TRBV27
CASSLRSGQGGYNEQFF
TGTGCCAGCAGTTTGAGGTCGGGACAGGGGGGTTACAATGAGCAGTTCTTC